These 25 T cell receptor beta chains originate from one sample sequenced in a study of T cell responses to AZD1222 COVID-19 vaccine. The protocol was immunoSEQ multiplex PCR, while the TCRdb copy is restricted to in-frame clones and leaves out a portion. Of roughly 100,000 clones listed, about nine tenths were seen once; the top ten hold more than 4.5%. The source material was peripheral blood, sampled on day 0 of AZD1222 vaccination. These receptors came from an adult in good health.

The chain recombines TRBV6-5 with TRBJ2-6; D is perhaps TRBD2 (5 bases). The CDR3 covers 16 residues. CDR1 and CDR2 (germline): MNHEY, SVGAGI. V was shortened by 2 bases and J by 2 bases, with 10 bases between the two germline ends. CDR3 in DNA: TGTGCCAGCAGTTACGCTTCCGGGGCTGGGGCCAACGTCCTGACTTTC. It encodes CASSYASGAGANVLTF.

This clone appeared a single time. The genes are TRBV6-5 and TRBJ1-1; no clear D gene. Trimming removed 5 bases from V and 0 bases from J, with 13 bases in between. The CDR3 loop spans 15 amino acids. Germline V CDR1 and CDR2: MNHEY, SVGAGI. This CDR3 reads CASSHTRVMNTEAFF. The CDR3 DNA reads TGTGCCAGCAGTCATACGAGGGTTATGAACACTGAAGCTTTCTTT.

The chain has TRBV11-2 and TRBJ2-2; TRBD1 agrees at 7 bases. CDR1 and CDR2 from the germline V gene are SGHAT and FQNNGV. The junction had 6 bases not matched to a gene; V was cut back by 6 bases and J by 5 bases. The CDR3 covers 14 residues. CDR3 coding DNA: TGTGCCAGCAGATCCACAGGGGATACCGGGGAGCTGTTTTTT. Translated: CASRSTGDTGELFF.

This clone is a singleton in its sample. DNA of the CDR3: TGTGCCAGCAGCCCGGGCTCGCTCGGAGAAAAACTGTTTTTT. Its translation is CASSPGSLGEKLFF. The chain links TRBV28 to TRBJ1-4; D remains unclear. This CDR3 is 14 amino acids long. The germline V and J ends were trimmed by 6 bases and 8 bases, with 16 bases remaining between them. CDR1 is MDHEN and CDR2 is SYDVKM in the germline V gene.

The CDR3 coding sequence is TGTGCCAGCAGTGAACTAGTGGGTCAGGGTGACGGCTACACCTTC. As protein: CASSELVGQGDGYTF. V is TRBV2 and J is TRBJ1-2; possible D gene TRBD1, 5 bases. V lost 2 bases and J lost 8, with 18 bases in between. CDR1 and CDR2 from the germline V gene are SNHLY and FYNNEI. The CDR3 spans 15 residues.

This chain links TRBV6-4 with TRBJ2-3; TRBD1 matches 9 bases. Unmatched junction bases numbered 10, after V lost 5 bases and J lost 4 bases. The CDR3 sequence is 16 residues long. CDR1 is MRHNA, CDR2 SNTAGT, per germline. The CDR3 sequence is CASSPQDRGGADTQYF. The CDR3, as DNA: TGTGCCAGCAGTCCACAGGACAGGGGTGGGGCAGATACGCAGTATTTT.

This chain connects TRBV11-2 to TRBJ2-1, with TRBD2 as a possible D gene (6 bases). Germline assignment: CDR1 SGHAT and CDR2 FQNNGV. Trimming pared 5 bases from V and 5 bases from J, leaving 13 bases between. The length of the CDR3 is 14 residues. DNA of the CDR3: TGTGCCAGCAGCGTGGGACTTTCTAACAATGAGCAGTTCTTC. Amino acid sequence: CASSVGLSNNEQFF. Full variable domain (outside the CDR3, taken from reference TRBV11-2 and TRBJ2-1): EAGVAQSPRYKIIEKRQSVAFWCNPISGHATLYWYQQILGQGPKLLIQFQNNGVVDDSQLPKDRFSAERLKGVDSTLKIQPAKLEDSAVYLCASSVGLSNNEQFFGPGTRLTVL.

This chain joins TRBV7-9 and TRBJ2-7; TRBD1 matches 7 bases. J was trimmed by 4 bases and V by 5 bases; bases with no gene match: 8. CDR3 length: 14 residues. From germline, CDR1 is SEHNR and CDR2 FQNEAQ (reference sequence). The CDR3 nucleotides read TGTGCCAGCAGCCCACGGGACAGAGCTTACGAGCAGTACTTC. It is translated as CASSPRDRAYEQYF.

The V gene is TRBV19, the J gene TRBJ1-2; a weak D match, TRBD1 (5 bases). Germline CDR1 and CDR2: LNHDA and SQIVND (reference sequence). The CDR3 is 13 amino acids. Trimming took off 6 bases at V and 2 bases at J, with 10 bases between the two ends. CDR3 loop: CASSWDRNYGYTF. CDR3 nucleotide sequence: TGTGCCAGTAGCTGGGACCGCAACTATGGCTACACCTTC.

V is TRBV29-1 and J is TRBJ1-1; the D is unclear. CDR1 is SQVTM and CDR2 is ANQGSEA in the germline V gene. V dropped 3 bases and J dropped 1 base, with 9 bases sitting between them. The CDR3 is 13 residues long. This chain's CDR3 is CSVDSEGNTEAFF. CDR3 sequence (DNA): TGCAGCGTTGATTCCGAGGGGAACACTGAAGCTTTCTTT.

This clone appeared once. Within the sample, other DNA sequences also encode this same CDR3. CDR3 DNA sequence: TGTGCCAGCAGCTTTTGGGGCTCTGGAAACACCATATATTTT. Protein: CASSFWGSGNTIYF. V is TRBV5-4 and J is TRBJ1-3; no definite D call. The CDR3 has 14 amino acids. Germline CDR1 SGHNT, CDR2 YYREEE (reference sequence). The V end was cut by 2 bases, the J end by 0 bases, with 6 bases between.

This clone was seen once. The chain joins TRBV6-4 to TRBJ1-5; 7 bases map to TRBD1. The CDR3 is made up of 21 amino acids. CDR1 is MRHNA, CDR2 SNTAGT, per germline. V was clipped by 0 bases and J by 5 bases; unmatched bases: 22. The CDR3 nucleotides read TGTGCCAGCAGTGACTCGGGCTTTGTCTGGGGACAGCCAGAATTCTATCAGCCCCAGCATTTT. Its protein is CASSDSGFVWGQPEFYQPQHF.

The gene calls are TRBV6-2 or TRBV6-3 and TRBJ2-7; D call uncertain. The V end lost 4 bases, the J end lost 1 base, and 14 bases lay between the germline ends. This CDR3 region has 15 residues. Germline CDR1 is MNHEY and CDR2 is SVGEGT. The CDR3 spells CASSSPLTVSYEQYF. Here the CDR3 DNA reads TGTGCCAGCAGTTCCCCGTTAACAGTGTCCTACGAGCAGTACTTC.

This rearrangement joins TRBV10-3 to TRBJ1-1, with a possible D match to TRBD1 (6 bases). Trimming took 0 bases from V and 11 from J, leaving 25 bases between them. The CDR3 contains 17 residues. The germline gives CDR1 ENHRY, CDR2 SYGVKD. The CDR3 spells CAISESIFAGATIGAFF. In DNA form, the CDR3 reads TGTGCCATCAGTGAGTCGATATTTGCAGGGGCAACTATCGGGGCTTTCTTT.

The V call is TRBV4-3, the J call TRBJ1-4; D call uncertain. Looked up from germline, CDR1 is LGHNA and CDR2 is YSLEER. The CDR3 is 18 amino acids. Trimming stripped 5 bases from V and 0 bases from J, with 19 bases between. The CDR3 loop reads CASSATHILATTNEKLFF. CDR3 DNA sequence: TGCGCCAGCAGCGCGACTCACATCCTGGCTACAACTAATGAAAAACTGTTTTTT.

The chain joins TRBV7-2 to TRBJ1-3; 7 positions match TRBD1. V lost 5 bases, J lost 4 bases, and 8 bases stayed unmatched. CDR3 size: 15 residues. Per the germline V gene, CDR1 is SGHTA and CDR2 is FQGNSA. This CDR3 is CASSPTGLAGNTIYF. CDR3 DNA: TGTGCCAGCAGCCCGACAGGGCTTGCAGGAAACACCATATATTTT. Supplemented by reference TRBV7-2 and TRBJ1-3, the full variable domain reads GAGVSQSPSNKVTEKGKDVELRCDPISGHTALYWYRQSLGQGLEFLIYFQGNSAPDKSGLPSDRFSAERTGGSVSTLTIQRTQQEDSAVYLCASSPTGLAGNTIYFGEGSWLTVV.

This clone was recorded only once. This chain joins TRBV19 and TRBJ1-2; D remains unclear. The CDR3 length is 13 residues. Germline V CDR1 and CDR2: LNHDA, SQIVND (reference sequence). With 10 bases removed from V and 5 bases from J, the gap between germline ends came to 17 bases. The CDR3 sequence: CATSAGFQYGYTF. The CDR3 nucleotides are TGTGCCACCTCGGCGGGGTTCCAATATGGCTACACCTTC.

The chain has TRBV30 and TRBJ1-1, with D possibly TRBD1 on 5 matching bases. CDR1 is GTSNPN and CDR2 is SVGIG in the germline V gene (reference sequence). The CDR3 runs to 16 residues. Trimming removed 0 bases at V and 2 bases at J, with 16 bases between. The DNA for the CDR3 is TGTGCCTGGAGTGTACGGTGGGGGAGGGGAAACACTGAAGCTTTCTTT. Its protein product is CAWSVRWGRGNTEAFF.

The V gene is TRBV12-3 or TRBV12-4, the J gene TRBJ2-2; D is uncertain. CDR3 length equals 13 residues. V was cut by 5 bases and J by 1 base, with 5 bases left in between. The CDR3 loop is CASSPENTGELFF. In DNA form, the CDR3 reads TGTGCCAGCAGTCCAGAGAACACCGGGGAGCTGTTTTTT.

The CDR3 nucleotides are TGTGCCAGCAGCTTTGACAGGGGGTCGTACAATGAGCAGTTCTTC. Translating it yields CASSFDRGSYNEQFF. The chain employs TRBV7-2 and TRBJ2-1, with 9 bases lining up with TRBD1. The V and J ends lost 3 bases and 4 bases, in that order; junction bases with no gene match: 4. The CDR3 spans 15 residues. CDR1 is SGHTA and CDR2 is FQGNSA in the germline V gene.

The rearrangement joins TRBV30 to TRBJ2-7; 7 bases fit TRBD2. Germline V lookup: CDR1 GTSNPN, CDR2 SVGIG (reference sequence). The CDR3 length is 11 residues. Trimming removed 8 bases from V and 6 bases from J; junction bases left unmatched: 7. This CDR3 reads CARGVLGEQYF. The CDR3 coding sequence is TGTGCCCGGGGGGTCCTGGGCGAGCAGTACTTC.

This chain uses TRBV4-1 with TRBJ1-2; D is uncertain. The V gene's germline CDR1 is MGHRA and CDR2 YSYEKL. Trimming removed 6 bases at V and 9 bases at J, with 32 bases between. This CDR3 spans 18 amino acids. The CDR3 DNA reads as TGCGCCAGCAGTAAAGAAGGGAGCACTTCCAATCCGCCTCTAAGCTACACCTTC. Translating gives CASSKEGSTSNPPLSYTF.

The chain employs TRBV3-1 (or the pseudogene TRBV3-2) and TRBJ1-4, with D possibly being TRBD1 (5 bases). V dropped 3 bases and J dropped 8 bases, with 10 bases sitting between them. The CDR3 covers 13 residues. Per the germline V gene, CDR1 is LGHDT and CDR2 is YNNKEL (reference sequence). In DNA, the CDR3 is TGTGCCAGCAGCCATGGGGGAGGCGAAAAACTGTTTTTT. It codes for CASSHGGGEKLFF.

The chain couples TRBV6-6 to TRBJ1-6; 10 nucleotides align to TRBD1. CDR3 length: 21 residues. Germline V gives CDR1 MNHNY, CDR2 SVGAGI (reference sequence). Losses at the gene ends were 5 bases for V and 6 bases for J; bases not matched to a gene: 22. The CDR3: CASSPGTGAPLGSSFNSPLHF. In nucleotides, the CDR3 is TGTGCCAGCAGTCCCGGGACAGGGGCACCGCTGGGGTCTAGCTTTAATTCACCCCTCCACTTT.

The V and J genes are TRBV5-6 and TRBJ1-2; no clear D gene. This CDR3 region has 14 residues. Germline CDR1 and CDR2: SGHDT and YYEEEE. V lost 6 bases, J lost 3 bases, and 15 bases lay in between. As DNA, the CDR3 is TGTGCCAGCATCGGACGCCGCCGAGACTATGGCTACACCTTC. This translates into CASIGRRRDYGYTF.